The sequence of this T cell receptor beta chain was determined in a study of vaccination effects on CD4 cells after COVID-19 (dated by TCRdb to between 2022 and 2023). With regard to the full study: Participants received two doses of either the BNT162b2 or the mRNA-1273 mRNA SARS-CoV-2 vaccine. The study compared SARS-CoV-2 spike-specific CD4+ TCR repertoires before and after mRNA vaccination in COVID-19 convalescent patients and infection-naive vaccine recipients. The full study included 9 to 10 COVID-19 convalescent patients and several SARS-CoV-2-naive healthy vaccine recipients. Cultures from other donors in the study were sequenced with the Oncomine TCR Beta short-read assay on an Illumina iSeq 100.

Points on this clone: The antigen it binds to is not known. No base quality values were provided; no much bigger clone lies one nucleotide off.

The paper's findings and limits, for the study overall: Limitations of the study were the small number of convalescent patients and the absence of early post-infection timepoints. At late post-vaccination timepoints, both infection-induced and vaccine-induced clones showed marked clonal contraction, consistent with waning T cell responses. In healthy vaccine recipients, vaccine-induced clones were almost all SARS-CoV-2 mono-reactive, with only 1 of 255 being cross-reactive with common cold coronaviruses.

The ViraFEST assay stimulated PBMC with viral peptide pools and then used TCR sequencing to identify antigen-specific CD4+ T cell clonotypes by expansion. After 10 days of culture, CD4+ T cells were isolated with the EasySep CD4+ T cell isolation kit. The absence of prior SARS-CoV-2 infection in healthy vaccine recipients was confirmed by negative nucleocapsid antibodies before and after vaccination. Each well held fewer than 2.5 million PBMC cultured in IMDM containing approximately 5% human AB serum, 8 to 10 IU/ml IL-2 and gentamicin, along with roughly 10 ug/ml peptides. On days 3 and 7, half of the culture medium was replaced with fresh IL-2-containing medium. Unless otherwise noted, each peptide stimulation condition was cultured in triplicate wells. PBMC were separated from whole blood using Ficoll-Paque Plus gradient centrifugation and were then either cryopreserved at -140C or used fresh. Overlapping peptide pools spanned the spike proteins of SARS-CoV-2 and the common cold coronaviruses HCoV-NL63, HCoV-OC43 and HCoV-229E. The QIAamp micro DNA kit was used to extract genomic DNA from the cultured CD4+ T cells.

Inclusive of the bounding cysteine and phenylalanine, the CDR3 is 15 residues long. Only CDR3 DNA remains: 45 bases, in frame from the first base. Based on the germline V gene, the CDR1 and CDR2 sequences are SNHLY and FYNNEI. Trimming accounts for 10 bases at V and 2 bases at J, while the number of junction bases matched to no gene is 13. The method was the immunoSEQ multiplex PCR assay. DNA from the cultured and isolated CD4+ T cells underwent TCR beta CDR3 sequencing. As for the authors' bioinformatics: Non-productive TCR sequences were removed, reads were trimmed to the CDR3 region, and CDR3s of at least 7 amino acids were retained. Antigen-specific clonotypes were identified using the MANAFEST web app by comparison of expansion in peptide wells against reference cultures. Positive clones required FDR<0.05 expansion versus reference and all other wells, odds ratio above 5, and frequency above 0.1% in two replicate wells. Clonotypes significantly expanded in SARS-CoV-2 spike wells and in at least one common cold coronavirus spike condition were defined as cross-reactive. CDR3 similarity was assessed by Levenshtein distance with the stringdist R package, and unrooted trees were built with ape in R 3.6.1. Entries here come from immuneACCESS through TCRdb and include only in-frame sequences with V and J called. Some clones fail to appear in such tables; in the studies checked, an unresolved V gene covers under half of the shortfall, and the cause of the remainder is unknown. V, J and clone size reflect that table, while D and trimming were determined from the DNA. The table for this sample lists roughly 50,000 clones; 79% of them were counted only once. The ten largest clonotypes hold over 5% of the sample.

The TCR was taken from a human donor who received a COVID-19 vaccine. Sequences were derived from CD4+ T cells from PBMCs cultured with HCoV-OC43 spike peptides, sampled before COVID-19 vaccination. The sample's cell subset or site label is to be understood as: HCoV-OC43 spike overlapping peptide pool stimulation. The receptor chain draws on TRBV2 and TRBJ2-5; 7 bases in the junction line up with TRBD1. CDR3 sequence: CATLKGAQVQETQYF. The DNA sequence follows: TGTGCCACTCTAAAGGGGGCACAGGTGCAAGAGACCCAGTACTTC.